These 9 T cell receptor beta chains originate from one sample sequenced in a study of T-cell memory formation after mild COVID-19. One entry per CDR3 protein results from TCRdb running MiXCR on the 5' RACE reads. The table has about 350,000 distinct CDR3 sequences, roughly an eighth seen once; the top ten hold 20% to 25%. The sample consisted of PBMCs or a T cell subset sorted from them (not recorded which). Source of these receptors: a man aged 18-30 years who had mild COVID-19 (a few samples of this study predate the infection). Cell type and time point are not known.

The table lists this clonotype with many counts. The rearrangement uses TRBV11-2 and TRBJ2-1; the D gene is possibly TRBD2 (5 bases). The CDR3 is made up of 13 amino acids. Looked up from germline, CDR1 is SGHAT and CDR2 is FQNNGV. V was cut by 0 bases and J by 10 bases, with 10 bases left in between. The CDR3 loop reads CASSLDEGSEQFF. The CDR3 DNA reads TGTGCCAGCAGCTTAGATGAGGGTTCGGAGCAGTTCTTC.

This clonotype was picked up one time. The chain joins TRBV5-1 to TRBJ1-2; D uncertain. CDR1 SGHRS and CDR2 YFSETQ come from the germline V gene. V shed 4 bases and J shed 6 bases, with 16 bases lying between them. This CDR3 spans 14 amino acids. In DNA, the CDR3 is TGCGCCAGCAGCGTGCAGGTCAATGGGGATGGCTACACCTTC. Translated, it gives CASSVQVNGDGYTF.

This CDR3 is CASSLRTGRPPSSGANVLTF. The CDR3 DNA reads as TGTGCCAGCAGCCTCAGGACAGGGAGACCACCAAGCTCTGGGGCCAACGTCCTGACTTTC. This rearrangement joins TRBV7-8 to TRBJ2-6; 8 positions match TRBD1. The junction had 15 bases not matched to a gene; V was cut back by 5 bases and J by 0 bases. This CDR3 has 20 residues. Per the germline V gene, CDR1 is SGHVS and CDR2 is FQNEAQ.

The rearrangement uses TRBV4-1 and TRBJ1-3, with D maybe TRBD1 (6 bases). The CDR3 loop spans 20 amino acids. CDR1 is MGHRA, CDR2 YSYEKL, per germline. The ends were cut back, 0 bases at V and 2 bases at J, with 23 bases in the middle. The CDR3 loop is CASSQDARQGLRKTGNTIYF. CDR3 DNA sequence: TGCGCCAGCAGCCAAGATGCACGGCAGGGGCTAAGGAAGACTGGAAACACCATATATTTT.

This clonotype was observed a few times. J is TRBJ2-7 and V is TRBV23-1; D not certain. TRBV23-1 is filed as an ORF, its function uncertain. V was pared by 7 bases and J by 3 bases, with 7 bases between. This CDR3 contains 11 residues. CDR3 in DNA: TGCGCCAGCACCCCGGGCTACGAGCAGTACGTC. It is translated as CASTPGYEQYV.

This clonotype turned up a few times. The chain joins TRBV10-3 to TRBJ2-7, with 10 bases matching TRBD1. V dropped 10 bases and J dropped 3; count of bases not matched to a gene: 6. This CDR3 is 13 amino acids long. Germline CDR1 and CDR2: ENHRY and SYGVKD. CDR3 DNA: TGTGCCACCGGGACAGGGGAATACTACGAGCAGTACGTC. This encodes CATGTGEYYEQYV.

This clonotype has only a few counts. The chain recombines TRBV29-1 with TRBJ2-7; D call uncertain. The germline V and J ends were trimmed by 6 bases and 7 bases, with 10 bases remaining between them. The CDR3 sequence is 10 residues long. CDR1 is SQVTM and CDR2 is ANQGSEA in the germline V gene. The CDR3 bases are TGCAGCGTATACCACCCTGAGCAGTACGTC. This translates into CSVYHPEQYV.

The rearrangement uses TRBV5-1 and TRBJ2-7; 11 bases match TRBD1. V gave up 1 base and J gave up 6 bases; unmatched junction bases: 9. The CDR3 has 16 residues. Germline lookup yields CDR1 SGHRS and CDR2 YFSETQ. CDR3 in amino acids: CASSLIGTGGSGEQYF. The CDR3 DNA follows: TGCGCCAGCAGCTTGATCGGGACAGGGGGAAGCGGCGAGCAGTACTTC.

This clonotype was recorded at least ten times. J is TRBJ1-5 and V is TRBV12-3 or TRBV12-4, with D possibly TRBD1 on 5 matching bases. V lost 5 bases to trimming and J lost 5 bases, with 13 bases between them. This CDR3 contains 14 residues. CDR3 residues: CASSDDSTHQPQHF. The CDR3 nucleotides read TGTGCCAGCAGTGACGACAGCACCCATCAGCCCCAGCATTTT.